This T cell receptor beta chain was profiled in a study of blood T cell repertoires in COVID-19. Profiling relied on immunoSEQ multiplex PCR, and the TCRdb table lists in-frame clones only, not all of them. The sample has 140,000 or so clones; about 90% are singletons. CDR1 SGHKS and CDR2 YYEKEE come from the germline V gene (reference sequence). The V end was cut by 2 bases, the J end by 2 bases, with 13 bases between. The CDR3 length is 15 residues. This TCR was sampled from a woman at least 80 years old with acute or convalescent COVID-19. The chain is built from TRBV5-5 and TRBJ1-2; possible D gene TRBD1, 5 bases. The sample consisted of peripheral blood. For the CDR3, the DNA is TGTGCCAGCAGCTTTGGACCTTCAGGGAACTATGGCTACACCTTC. It is translated as CASSFGPSGNYGYTF.